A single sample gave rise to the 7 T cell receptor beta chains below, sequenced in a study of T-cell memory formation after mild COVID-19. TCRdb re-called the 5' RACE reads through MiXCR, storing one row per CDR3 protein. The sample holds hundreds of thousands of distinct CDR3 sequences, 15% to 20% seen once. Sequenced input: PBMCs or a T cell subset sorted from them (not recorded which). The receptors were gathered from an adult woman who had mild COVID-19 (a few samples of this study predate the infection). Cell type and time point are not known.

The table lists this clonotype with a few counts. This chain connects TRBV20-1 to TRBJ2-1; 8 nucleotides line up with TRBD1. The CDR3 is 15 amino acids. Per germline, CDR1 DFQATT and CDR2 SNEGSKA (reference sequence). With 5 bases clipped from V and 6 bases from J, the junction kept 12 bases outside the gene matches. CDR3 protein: CSAPSGGASFNEQFF. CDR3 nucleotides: TGCAGTGCTCCTTCAGGGGGCGCTTCTTTCAATGAGCAGTTCTTC.

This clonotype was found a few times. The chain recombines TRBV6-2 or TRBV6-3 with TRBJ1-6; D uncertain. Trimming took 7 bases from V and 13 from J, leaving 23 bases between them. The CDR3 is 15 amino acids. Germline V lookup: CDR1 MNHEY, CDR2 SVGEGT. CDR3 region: CASNSASRDASPLHF. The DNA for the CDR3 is TGTGCCAGCAATAGTGCCTCTAGAGACGCTTCTCCCCTCCACTTT.

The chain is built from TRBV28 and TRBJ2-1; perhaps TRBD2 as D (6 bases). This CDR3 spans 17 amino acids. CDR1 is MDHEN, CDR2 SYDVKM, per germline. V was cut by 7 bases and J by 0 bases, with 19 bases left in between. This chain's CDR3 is CASTSAGLQSSYNEQFF. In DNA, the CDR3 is TGTGCCAGCACATCTGCGGGGCTCCAGAGCTCCTACAATGAGCAGTTCTTC.

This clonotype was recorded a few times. The CDR3 protein is CASSYNRGNQPQHF. The CDR3, as DNA: TGTGCCAGCAGTTACAACAGGGGAAATCAGCCCCAGCATTTT. This chain connects TRBV6-2 or TRBV6-3 to TRBJ1-5; TRBD1 agrees at 7 bases. The trim removed 2 bases at V and 4 bases at J, leaving 2 bases unmatched. The V gene's germline CDR1 is MNHEY and CDR2 SVGEGT. This CDR3 is 14 amino acids long.

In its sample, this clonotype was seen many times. DNA for the CDR3: TGTGCCAGCAGCGAGGGACAGGGGGCGGCCAATGAGCAGTTCTTC. It is translated as CASSEGQGAANEQFF. This chain connects TRBV7-6 to TRBJ2-1, with 12 bases matching TRBD1. The ends lost 5 bases at V and 6 bases at J; junction bases unmatched: 5. The CDR3 runs to 15 residues. Germline V gene lookup returns CDR1 SGHVS and CDR2 FNYEAQ. The variable domain in full, with the rest retrieved from reference TRBV7-6 and TRBJ2-1, is GAGVSQSPRYKVTKRGQDVALRCDPISGHVSLYWYRQALGQGPEFLTYFNYEAQQDKSGLPNDRFSAERPEGSISTLTIQRTEQRDSAMYRCASSEGQGAANEQFFGPGTRLTVL.

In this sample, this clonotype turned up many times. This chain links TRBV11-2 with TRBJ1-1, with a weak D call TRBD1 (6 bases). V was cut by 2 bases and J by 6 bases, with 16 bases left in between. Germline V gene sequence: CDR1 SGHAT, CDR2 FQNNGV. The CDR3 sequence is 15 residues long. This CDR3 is CASSLRVGGHAEAFF. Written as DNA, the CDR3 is TGTGCCAGCAGCTTAAGAGTGGGGGGGCATGCTGAAGCTTTCTTT.

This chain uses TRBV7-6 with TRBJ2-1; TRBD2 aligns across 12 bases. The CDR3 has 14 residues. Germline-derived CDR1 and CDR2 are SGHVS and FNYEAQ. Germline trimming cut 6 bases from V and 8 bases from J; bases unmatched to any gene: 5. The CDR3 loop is CASRRTSGIDEQFF. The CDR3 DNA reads TGTGCCAGCAGGAGGACTAGCGGGATAGATGAGCAGTTCTTC.